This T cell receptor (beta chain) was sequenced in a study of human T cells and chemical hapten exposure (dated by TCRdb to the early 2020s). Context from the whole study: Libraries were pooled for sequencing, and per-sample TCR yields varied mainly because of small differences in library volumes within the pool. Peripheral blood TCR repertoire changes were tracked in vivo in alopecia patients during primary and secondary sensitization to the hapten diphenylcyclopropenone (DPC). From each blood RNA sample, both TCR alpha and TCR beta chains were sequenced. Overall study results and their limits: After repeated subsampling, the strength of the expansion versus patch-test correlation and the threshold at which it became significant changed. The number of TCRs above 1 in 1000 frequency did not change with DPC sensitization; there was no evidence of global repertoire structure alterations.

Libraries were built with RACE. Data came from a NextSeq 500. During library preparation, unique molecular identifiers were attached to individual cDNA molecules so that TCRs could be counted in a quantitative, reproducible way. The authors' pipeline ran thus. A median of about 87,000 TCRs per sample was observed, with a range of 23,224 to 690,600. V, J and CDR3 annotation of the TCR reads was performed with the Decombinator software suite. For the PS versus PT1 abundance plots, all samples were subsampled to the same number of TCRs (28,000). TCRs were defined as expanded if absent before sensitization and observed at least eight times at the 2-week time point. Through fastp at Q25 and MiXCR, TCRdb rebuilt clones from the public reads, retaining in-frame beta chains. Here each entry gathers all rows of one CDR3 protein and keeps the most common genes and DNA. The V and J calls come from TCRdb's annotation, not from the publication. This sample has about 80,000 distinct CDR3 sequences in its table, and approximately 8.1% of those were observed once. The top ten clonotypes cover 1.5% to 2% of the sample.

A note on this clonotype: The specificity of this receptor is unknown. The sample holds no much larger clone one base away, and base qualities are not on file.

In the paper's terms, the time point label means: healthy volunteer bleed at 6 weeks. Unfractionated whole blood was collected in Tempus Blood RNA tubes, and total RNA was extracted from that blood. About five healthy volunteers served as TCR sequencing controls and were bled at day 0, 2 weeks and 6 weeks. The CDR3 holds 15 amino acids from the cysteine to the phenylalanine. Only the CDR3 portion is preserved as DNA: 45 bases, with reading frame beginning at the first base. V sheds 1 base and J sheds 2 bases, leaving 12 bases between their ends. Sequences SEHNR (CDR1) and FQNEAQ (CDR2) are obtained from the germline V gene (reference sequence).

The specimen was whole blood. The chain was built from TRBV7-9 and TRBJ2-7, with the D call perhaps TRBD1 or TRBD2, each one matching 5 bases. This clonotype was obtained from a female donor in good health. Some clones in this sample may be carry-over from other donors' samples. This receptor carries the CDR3 CASSLERDRAYEQYF. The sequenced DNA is TGTGCCAGCAGCTTAGAGAGGGACCGAGCCTACGAGCAGTACTTC. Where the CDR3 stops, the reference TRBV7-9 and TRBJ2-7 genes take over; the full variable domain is DTGVSQNPRHKITKRGQNVTFRCDPISEHNRLYWYRQTLGQGPEFLTYFQNEAQLEKSRLLSDRFSAERPKGSFSTLEIQRTEQGDSAMYLCASSLERDRAYEQYFGPGTRLTVT.